This TCR beta chain was documented in a study of blood T cell repertoires in COVID-19. Overall study: Sites across the United States, Italy and Spain contributed samples from acute and convalescent COVID-19. The cDNA or gDNA used as material had been derived from T cells, B-cell-depleted T cells, or PBMCs.

As processed by the authors: Reference gene primer amplification gave nucleated cell count estimates. The data were produced by immunoSEQ multiplex PCR, yet TCRdb's version contains in-frame clones alone and is incomplete. That table supplies the V and J calls and clone size; D and trimming were determined from the DNA. This table holds 200,000 to 250,000 clones, 65% to 85% found once. Germline values: CDR1 GTSNPN, CDR2 SVGIG (reference sequence). The CDR3 loop spans 16 amino acids. V gave up 5 bases and J gave up 4 bases; unmatched junction bases: 13. This receptor was obtained from a woman between 35 and 50 years old with active or convalescent COVID-19. The sequencing input was peripheral blood. V is TRBV30 and J is TRBJ1-2; 10 bases match TRBD1. CDR3 region: CAWRKPGTGAFYGYTF. CDR3 DNA sequence: TGTGCCTGGCGTAAGCCCGGGACAGGGGCCTTCTATGGCTACACCTTC.